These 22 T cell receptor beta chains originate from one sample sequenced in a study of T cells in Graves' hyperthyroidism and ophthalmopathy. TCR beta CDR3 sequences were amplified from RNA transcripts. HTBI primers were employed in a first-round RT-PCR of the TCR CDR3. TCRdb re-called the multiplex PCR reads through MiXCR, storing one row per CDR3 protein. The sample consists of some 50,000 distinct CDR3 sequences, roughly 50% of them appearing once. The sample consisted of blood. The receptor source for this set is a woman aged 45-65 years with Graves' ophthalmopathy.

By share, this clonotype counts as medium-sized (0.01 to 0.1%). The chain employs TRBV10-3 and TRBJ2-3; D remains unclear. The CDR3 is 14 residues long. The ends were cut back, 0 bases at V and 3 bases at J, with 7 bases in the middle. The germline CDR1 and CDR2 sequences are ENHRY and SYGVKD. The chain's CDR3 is CAISESRSTDTQYF. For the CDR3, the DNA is TGTGCCATCAGTGAGTCTCGGTCAACAGATACGCAGTATTTT.

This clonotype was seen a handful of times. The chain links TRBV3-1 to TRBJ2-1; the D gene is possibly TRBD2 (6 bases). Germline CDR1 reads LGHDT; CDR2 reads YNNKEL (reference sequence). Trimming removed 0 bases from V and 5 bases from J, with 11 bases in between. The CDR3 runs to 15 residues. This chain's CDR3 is CASSQDTSRHNEQFF. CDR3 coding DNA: TGTGCCAGCAGCCAAGATACTAGCCGGCACAATGAGCAGTTCTTC.

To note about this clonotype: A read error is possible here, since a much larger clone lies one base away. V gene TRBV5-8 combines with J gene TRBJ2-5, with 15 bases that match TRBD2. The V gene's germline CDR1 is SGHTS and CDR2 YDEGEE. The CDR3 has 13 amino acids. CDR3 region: CAGGLAGGETRYF. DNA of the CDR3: TGTGCCGGGGGACTAGCGGGAGGAGAGACCCGGTACTTC.

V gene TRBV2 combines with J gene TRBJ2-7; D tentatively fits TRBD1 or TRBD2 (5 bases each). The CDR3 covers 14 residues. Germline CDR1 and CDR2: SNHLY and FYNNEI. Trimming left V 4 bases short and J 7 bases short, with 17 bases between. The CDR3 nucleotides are TGTGCCAGCAGTGGTGGGACCGGGCCTAAGGAGCAGTACTTC. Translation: CASSGGTGPKEQYF.

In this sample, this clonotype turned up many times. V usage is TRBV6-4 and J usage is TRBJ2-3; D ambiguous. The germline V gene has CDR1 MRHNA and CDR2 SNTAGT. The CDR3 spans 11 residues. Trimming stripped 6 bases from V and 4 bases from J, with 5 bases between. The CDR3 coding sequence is TGTGCCAGCAGCCGTCCAGATACGCAGTATTTT. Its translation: CASSRPDTQYF.

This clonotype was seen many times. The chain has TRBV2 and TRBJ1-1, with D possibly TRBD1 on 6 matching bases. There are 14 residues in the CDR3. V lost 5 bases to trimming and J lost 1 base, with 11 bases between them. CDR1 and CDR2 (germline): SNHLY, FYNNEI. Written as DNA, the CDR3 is TGTGCCAGCAGTCGGGAACAGGGGAACACTGAAGCTTTCTTT. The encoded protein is CASSREQGNTEAFF. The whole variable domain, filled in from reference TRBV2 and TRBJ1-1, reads EPEVTQTPSHQVTQMGQEVILRCVPISNHLYFYWYRQILGQKVEFLVSFYNNEISEKSEIFDDQFSVERPDGSNFTLKIRSTKLEDSAMYFCASSREQGNTEAFFGQGTRLTVV.

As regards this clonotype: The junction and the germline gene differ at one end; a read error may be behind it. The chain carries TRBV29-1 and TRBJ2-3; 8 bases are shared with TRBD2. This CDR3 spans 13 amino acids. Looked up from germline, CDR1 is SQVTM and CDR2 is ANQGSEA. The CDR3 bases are TGCAGCGCTATCCCGGGGGGGGTTGATACGCACTATTTT. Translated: CSAIPGGVDTHYF.

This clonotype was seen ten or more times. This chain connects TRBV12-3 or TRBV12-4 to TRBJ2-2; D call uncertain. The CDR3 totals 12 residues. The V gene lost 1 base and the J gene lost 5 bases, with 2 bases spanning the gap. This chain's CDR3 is CASSLGTGELFF. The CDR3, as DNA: TGTGCCAGCAGTTTAGGGACCGGGGAGCTGTTTTTT.

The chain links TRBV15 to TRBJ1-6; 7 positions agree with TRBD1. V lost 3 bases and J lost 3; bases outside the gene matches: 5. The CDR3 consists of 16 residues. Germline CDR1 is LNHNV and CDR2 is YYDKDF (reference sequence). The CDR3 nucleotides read TGTGCCACCAGCAGCCAGGGGGGCATCTATAATTCACCCCTCCACTTT. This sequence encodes CATSSQGGIYNSPLHF. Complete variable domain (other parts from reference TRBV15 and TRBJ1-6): DAMVIQNPRYQVTQFGKPVTLSCSQTLNHNVMYWYQQKSSQAPKLLFHYYDKDFNNEADTPDNFQSRRPNTSFCFLDIRSPGLGDTAMYLCATSSQGGIYNSPLHFGNGTRLTVT.

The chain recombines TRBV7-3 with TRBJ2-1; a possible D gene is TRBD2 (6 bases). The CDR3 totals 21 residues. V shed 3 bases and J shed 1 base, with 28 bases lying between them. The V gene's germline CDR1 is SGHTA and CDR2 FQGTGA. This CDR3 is CASSFSASVLYPGQSYNEQFF. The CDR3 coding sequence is TGTGCCAGCAGCTTTTCAGCTAGCGTGCTCTACCCAGGGCAGTCCTACAATGAGCAGTTCTTC.

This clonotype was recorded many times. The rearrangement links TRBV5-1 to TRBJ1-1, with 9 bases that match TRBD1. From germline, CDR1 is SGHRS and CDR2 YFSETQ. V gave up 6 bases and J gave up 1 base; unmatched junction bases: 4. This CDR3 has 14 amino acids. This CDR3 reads CASTPTGGNTEAFF. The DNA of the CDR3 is TGCGCCAGCACCCCGACAGGGGGGAACACTGAAGCTTTCTTT.

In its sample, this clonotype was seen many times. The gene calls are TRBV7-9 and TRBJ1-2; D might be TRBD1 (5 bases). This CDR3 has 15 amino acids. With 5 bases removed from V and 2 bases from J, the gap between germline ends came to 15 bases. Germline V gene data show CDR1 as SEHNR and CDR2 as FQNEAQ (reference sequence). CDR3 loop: CASSTQVPENYGYTF. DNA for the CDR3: TGTGCCAGCAGCACACAGGTACCGGAGAACTATGGCTACACCTTC.

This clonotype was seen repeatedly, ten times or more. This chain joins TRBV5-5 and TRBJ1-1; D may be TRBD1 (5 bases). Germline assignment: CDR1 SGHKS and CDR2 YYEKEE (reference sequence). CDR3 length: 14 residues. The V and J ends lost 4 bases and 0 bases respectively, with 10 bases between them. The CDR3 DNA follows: TGTGCCAGCAGCACCAGGGAAGTGAACACTGAAGCTTTCTTT. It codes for CASSTREVNTEAFF.

CDR3 region: CASSIGQGQPQHF. The CDR3 DNA reads as TGTGCCAGTAGTATTGGACAGGGGCAGCCCCAGCATTTT. The chain uses TRBV19 and TRBJ1-5; TRBD1 matches at 9 bases. Trimming removed 3 bases from V and 7 bases from J; junction bases left unmatched: 1. The germline CDR1 and CDR2 sequences are LNHDA and SQIVND (reference sequence). The CDR3 is 13 residues long.

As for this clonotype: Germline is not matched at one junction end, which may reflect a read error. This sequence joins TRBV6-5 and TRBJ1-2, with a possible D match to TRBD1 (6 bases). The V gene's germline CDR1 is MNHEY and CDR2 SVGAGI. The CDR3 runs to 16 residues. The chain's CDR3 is CACSSFPTGFNYGYTF. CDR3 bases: TGCGCCTGCAGTTCCTTTCCCACAGGGTTTAACTATGGCTACACCTTC.

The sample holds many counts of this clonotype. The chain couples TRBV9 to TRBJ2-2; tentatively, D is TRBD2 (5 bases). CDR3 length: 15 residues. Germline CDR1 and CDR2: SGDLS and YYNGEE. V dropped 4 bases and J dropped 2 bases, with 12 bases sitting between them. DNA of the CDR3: TGTGCCAGCAGCCCACACCGGGAAAACACCGGGGAGCTGTTTTTT. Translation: CASSPHRENTGELFF.

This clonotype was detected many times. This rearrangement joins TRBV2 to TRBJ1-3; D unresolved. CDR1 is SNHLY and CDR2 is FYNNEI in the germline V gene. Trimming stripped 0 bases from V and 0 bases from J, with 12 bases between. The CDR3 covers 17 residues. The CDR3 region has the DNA TGTGCCAGCAGTGAAGCTGGATCGGCGGACTCTGGAAACACCATATATTTT. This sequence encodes CASSEAGSADSGNTIYF.

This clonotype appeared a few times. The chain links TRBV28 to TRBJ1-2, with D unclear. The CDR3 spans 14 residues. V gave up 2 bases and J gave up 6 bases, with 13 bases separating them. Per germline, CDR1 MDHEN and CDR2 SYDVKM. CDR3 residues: CASSLSRALNGYTF. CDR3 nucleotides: TGTGCCAGCAGTTTAAGCAGAGCCCTGAATGGCTACACCTTC.

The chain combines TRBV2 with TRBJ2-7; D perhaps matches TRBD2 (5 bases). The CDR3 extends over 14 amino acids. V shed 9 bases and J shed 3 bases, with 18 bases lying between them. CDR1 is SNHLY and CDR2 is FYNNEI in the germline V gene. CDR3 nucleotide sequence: TGTGCCAGAGCTAGCCCCGGACTCCTCTACGAGCAGTACTTC. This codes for CARASPGLLYEQYF.

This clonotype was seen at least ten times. CDR3 nucleotides: TGTGCCAGCAGCCAAGACGCGCGGGAGTGGCATACGCAGTATTTT. As protein: CASSQDAREWHTQYF. The V call is TRBV14, the J call TRBJ2-3, with 7 bases identical to TRBD2. Trimming took 0 bases from V and 7 from J; bases not matched to a gene: 7. The CDR3 is made up of 15 amino acids. CDR1 and CDR2 from the germline V gene are SGHDN and FVKESK.

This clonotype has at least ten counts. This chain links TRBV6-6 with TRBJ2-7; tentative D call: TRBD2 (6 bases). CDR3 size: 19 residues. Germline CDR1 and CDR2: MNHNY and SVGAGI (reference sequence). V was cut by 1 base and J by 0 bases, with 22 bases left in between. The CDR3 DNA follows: TGTGCCAGCAGTTACTTGGACTACCCGAGAAGTGAGGACTCCTACGAGCAGTACTTC. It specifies CASSYLDYPRSEDSYEQYF.

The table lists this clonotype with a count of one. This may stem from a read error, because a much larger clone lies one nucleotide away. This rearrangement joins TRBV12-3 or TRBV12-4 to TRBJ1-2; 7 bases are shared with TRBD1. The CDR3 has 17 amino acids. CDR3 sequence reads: CAGSLKVGGGSGYGYTF. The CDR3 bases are TGTGCCGGCAGTTTAAAGGTAGGGGGCGGCTCCGGTTATGGCTACACCTTC.